Each of the 27 T cell receptor beta chains below was sequenced from the same sample in a study of tumor-infiltrating lymphocytes in primary liver carcinoma. The input was 450 to 500 ng total RNA; TCR beta cDNA was made from it with a constant-region primer. Libraries covering TCR beta were generated through three nested multiplex PCR rounds (using a slightly modified ARM-PCR). A C-beta reverse primer and TRBV1-TRBV30 forward primers served in each of the first two PCR rounds, at 9 to 10 cycles apiece. TCRdb used MiXCR to reprocess the multiplex PCR reads, holding one entry per CDR3 protein. The top ten clones hold roughly 10% of a sample with approximately 300,000 distinct CDR3 sequences, 65% of them seen once. The blood RNA (from unsorted whole blood) was obtained, and germline DNA was also extracted. The sequenced material came from peripheral blood. These receptors were obtained from a man aged 35 to 55 with primary liver carcinoma and hepatitis B virus infection.

This clonotype has ten or more counts. The chain uses TRBV6-1 and TRBJ1-5, with a possible D match to TRBD1 (5 bases). Germline V gene sequence: CDR1 MNHNS, CDR2 SASEGT. Trimming stripped 10 bases from V and 5 bases from J, with 18 bases between. The CDR3 runs 14 residues. The chain's CDR3 is CATQGDFDYQPQHF. The CDR3 DNA is TGTGCCACCCAAGGGGATTTTGACTATCAGCCCCAGCATTTT.

This chain joins TRBV21-1 and TRBJ2-7; TRBD1 reflects the table's D call only, with no check against the DNA. TRBV21-1 is classified as a pseudogene. This CDR3 region has 20 residues. As DNA, the CDR3 is TGTGCCAGCAGCAAAGAGGTTAGGGACAGGGAGCGTCTGGACCTCTACGAGCAGTACTTC. It is translated as CASSKEVRDRERLDLYEQYF.

Worth noting for this clonotype: The junction shows a germline mismatch at one end, possibly a read error. This chain links TRBV12-5 with TRBJ2-7, with D hard to call. The CDR3 has 16 amino acids. The germline V gene has CDR1 LGHNT and CDR2 FRNRAP. CDR3 region: CASGPLEEWTPYGQYF. The CDR3 DNA follows: TGTGCTAGTGGTCCCCTGGAAGAATGGACCCCCTACGGGCAGTACTTC.

With regard to this clonotype: The CDR3 does not end in the conserved phenylalanine or tryptophan, so this is likely a read error. The gene calls are TRBV11-2 and TRBJ2-7, with TRBD2 matching 7 bases. Near its end, the DNA agrees better with TRBJ2-1, so the J call may be wrong. The CDR3 contains 15 residues. Germline values: CDR1 SGHAT, CDR2 FQNNGV. The CDR3 is CASSLSGGSTNEQFI. The CDR3 nucleotides are TGTGCCAGCAGCTTGTCAGGCGGGAGTACCAACGAGCAGTTCATC.

This clonotype has a single count. The junction departs from germline at one end; a sequencing error may be responsible. The chain is built from TRBV5-4 and TRBJ2-5, with 10 positions matching TRBD2. The CDR3 has 15 amino acids. Germline V gene lookup returns CDR1 SGHNT and CDR2 YYREEE (reference sequence). The DNA for the CDR3 is TGTGCCATCAGCTCCCTAGCGGGAGCGGGGGAGACCCAGTACTTC. Amino acid sequence: CAISSLAGAGETQYF.

In regard to this clonotype: This could be a read error, since a much larger clone is one nucleotide away. The gene calls are TRBV12-3 or TRBV12-4 and TRBJ1-2, with 9 bases matching TRBD1. This CDR3 has 14 residues. J was trimmed by 5 bases and V by 6 bases; bases with no gene match: 7. In nucleotides, the CDR3 is TGTGCCAGCAGCCAGGGACAGGGCTTGTATGGCTACACCTTC. Translation: CASSQGQGLYGYTF.

Points on this clonotype: Possible read error: a much larger clone is one base away. The V call is TRBV5-1, the J call TRBJ1-2; D gene unclear. The CDR3 consists of 13 residues. Per germline, CDR1 SGHRS and CDR2 YFSETQ. Trimming took 4 bases from V and 11 from J, leaving 18 bases between them. CDR3 in DNA: TGCGCCAGCAGCCCCGTGTCAGACTCTGTTTACACCTTC. It encodes CASSPVSDSVYTF.

Concerning this clonotype itself: One end of the junction does not line up with germline, which may come from a read error. The genes are TRBV10-3 and TRBJ2-2; D is perhaps TRBD1 or TRBD2 (5 bases each). The CDR3 is 14 residues long. The germline gives CDR1 ENHRY, CDR2 SYGVKD. The CDR3 spells CAGLAAGNTGKLFF. The CDR3, as DNA: TGTGCAGGTTTAGCAGCAGGGAACACCGGGAAGCTGTTTTTT.

To note about this clonotype: A much larger clone sits a single nucleotide away, making a read error possible. The J gene is TRBJ2-1, the V gene TRBV6-5, with 14 nucleotides matching TRBD2. The germline V gene has CDR1 MNHEY and CDR2 SVGAGI. The CDR3 consists of 16 residues. The CDR3 region is CAISYRTSGRPNEQFF. The CDR3 DNA follows: TGTGCCATCAGTTACCGGACTAGCGGGAGGCCCAATGAGCAGTTCTTC.

Details on this clonotype: A single base separates this from a much larger clone, so it may be a read error. The rearrangement links TRBV12-3 or TRBV12-4 to TRBJ1-6, with 7 bases aligning to TRBD1. V was clipped by 8 bases and J by 9 bases; unmatched bases: 7. This CDR3 has 13 amino acids. CDR3 sequence reads: CASGGDSVSPLHF. The CDR3 coding sequence is TGTGCCAGCGGGGGGGACAGTGTTTCACCCCTCCACTTT.

This clonotype appeared once. A much larger clone is a single base away; this may be a read error. V is TRBV29-1 and J is TRBJ2-5; 11 bases match TRBD2. The V and J ends lost 7 bases and 4 bases, in that order; junction bases with no gene match: 2. Looked up from germline, CDR1 is SQVTM and CDR2 is ANQGSEA. This CDR3 spans 12 amino acids. Here the CDR3 reads CSAGLAGETQYF. The CDR3 DNA reads as TGCAGCGCTGGACTAGCGGGAGAGACCCAGTACTTC.

To note about this clonotype: A read error may explain this, as a much larger clone is one base away. V usage is TRBV12-3 or TRBV12-4 and J usage is TRBJ2-1; D not resolved. This CDR3 is built from 13 residues. The germline V and J ends were trimmed by 3 bases and 10 bases, with 13 bases remaining between them. The CDR3 reads CASSLVEQYEQFF. The CDR3 DNA sequence: TGTGCCAGCAGTTTGGTAGAGCAGTACGAGCAGTTCTTC.

This clonotype was seen repeatedly, ten times or more. V gene TRBV29-1 combines with J gene TRBJ1-2; D perhaps matches TRBD1 (6 bases). This CDR3 is 14 amino acids long. In germline, CDR1 is SQVTM, CDR2 ANQGSEA. Trimming removed 6 bases from V and 8 bases from J, with 22 bases in between. CDR3 sequence reads: CSVEKKGGRVGYTF. In DNA form, the CDR3 reads TGCAGCGTCGAAAAAAAGGGGGGGCGGGTAGGCTACACCTTC.

This clonotype was seen just once. The V call is TRBV5-1, the J call TRBJ2-7, with 7 bases fitting TRBD1. CDR3 length: 15 residues. V gave up 3 bases and J gave up 6 bases; unmatched junction bases: 12. Germline assignment: CDR1 SGHRS and CDR2 YFSETQ. In DNA, the CDR3 is TGCGCCAGCAGCTCTCTCGGACAGGAGGCGCGCGAGCAGTACTTC. It yields the protein CASSSLGQEAREQYF.

This clonotype occurred many times. This sequence joins TRBV5-4 and TRBJ2-5, with D possibly being TRBD1 (5 bases). V lost 4 bases, J lost 5 bases, and 15 bases lay in between. The CDR3 runs to 14 residues. Germline V gene data show CDR1 as SGHNT and CDR2 as YYREEE (reference sequence). The CDR3 loop is CASSTPTDSETQYF. CDR3 nucleotide sequence: TGTGCCAGCAGCACACCGACAGATAGTGAGACCCAGTACTTC.

V gene TRBV11-2 combines with J gene TRBJ1-1; D might be TRBD1 (5 bases). With 2 bases removed from V and 8 bases from J, the gap between germline ends came to 18 bases. The germline gives CDR1 SGHAT, CDR2 FQNNGV. This CDR3 has 15 amino acids. The CDR3, as DNA: TGTGCCAGCAGCTTACTTTCCCTTGGACCAGGGGAAGCTTTCTTT. This translates into CASSLLSLGPGEAFF.

Details on this clonotype: A much larger clone sits a single nucleotide away, making a read error possible. The J gene is TRBJ2-3, the V gene TRBV29-1; the D gene is possibly TRBD2 (6 bases). The length of the CDR3 is 14 residues. Germline V gene sequence: CDR1 SQVTM, CDR2 ANQGSEA. Between the trimmed V and J ends, which lost 7 bases and 4 bases, there was a span of 18 bases. The CDR3, as DNA: TGCAGCGGTGTACCCGTAGCGGAAGCAGATACGCAGTATTTT. Translated: CSGVPVAEADTQYF.

Concerning this clonotype itself: This may be a read error: a much more frequent sequence differs by one nucleotide. The chain employs TRBV29-1 and TRBJ2-4; no definite D call. Trimming left V 0 bases short and J 6 bases short, with 12 bases between. There are 14 residues in the CDR3. Germline CDR1 and CDR2: SQVTM and ANQGSEA. The CDR3 coding sequence is TGCAGCGTTGAAGAAGTGGGTGAACGAAACATTCAGTACTTC. Its protein is CSVEEVGERNIQYF.

The chain carries TRBV11-1 and TRBJ2-5; no clear D gene. This CDR3 has 12 residues. Per germline, CDR1 SGHAT and CDR2 FQDESV (reference sequence). The CDR3 region is CVNSSSQETQYF. CDR3 nucleotide sequence: TGTGTCAACAGCAGCAGCCAAGAGACCCAGTACTTC.

Ten or more counts support this clonotype. V usage is TRBV6-2 or TRBV6-3 and J usage is TRBJ2-3, with no clear D. Germline loops: CDR1 MNHEY, CDR2 SVGEGT. Trimming removed 7 bases from V and 4 bases from J, with 9 bases in between. CDR3 length: 12 residues. This chain's CDR3 is CASTDRADTQYF. The CDR3 bases are TGTGCCAGCACCGATCGGGCAGATACGCAGTATTTT.

About this clonotype itself: Lacking the conserved final phenylalanine or tryptophan, this CDR3 likely reflects a read error. V usage is TRBV11-1 and J usage is TRBJ2-3; 7 bases align to TRBD1. The CDR3 has 14 amino acids. Germline V gene data show CDR1 as SGHAT and CDR2 as FQDESV (reference sequence). CDR3 DNA: TGTGCCAGCAGTTCTCAAACAGGGACAGAAACGCAGTATTTA. It codes for CASSSQTGTETQYL.

The V and J genes are TRBV10-1 and TRBJ2-2; D assignment may be TRBD1 or TRBD2 (5 bases each). Germline CDR1 is WNHNN and CDR2 is SYGVQD (reference sequence). The germline V and J ends were trimmed by 6 bases and 1 base, with 15 bases remaining between them. This CDR3 is 16 amino acids long. CDR3 amino acids: CASSRAGTLNTGELFF. CDR3 coding DNA: TGCGCCAGCAGCAGAGCAGGGACCCTGAACACCGGGGAGCTGTTTTTT.

Comments on this clonotype: This may be a read error: a much more frequent sequence differs by one nucleotide. This sequence joins TRBV13 and TRBJ2-7, with D perhaps being TRBD1 or TRBD2 (5 bases each). CDR1 is PRHDT, CDR2 FYEKMQ, per germline (reference sequence). The CDR3 length is 15 residues. Between the trimmed V and J ends, which lost 3 bases and 7 bases, there was a span of 19 bases. CDR3: CASSLLADWDEEQYF. The CDR3 nucleotides read TGTGCCAGCAGCTTGCTTGCGGATTGGGACGAAGAGCAGTACTTC.

In the case of this clonotype: A read error may be the cause here, since a much bigger clone is one base away. The J gene is TRBJ2-4, the V gene TRBV6-2 or TRBV6-3, with TRBD2 matching 7 bases. This CDR3 region has 14 residues. Germline assignment: CDR1 MNHEY and CDR2 SVGEGT. CDR3 in DNA: TGTGCCGGCAGCCCCGGGGGGACCAAAAACATTCAGTACTTC. This gives the protein CAGSPGGTKNIQYF.

This clonotype was recorded many times. This chain uses TRBV6-1 with TRBJ2-5; D remains unclear. This CDR3 is built from 12 residues. Germline assignment: CDR1 MNHNS and CDR2 SASEGT. V lost 7 bases, J lost 0 bases, and 6 bases lay in between. CDR3 region: CASTRNQETQYF. As DNA, the CDR3 is TGTGCCAGCACTCGAAACCAAGAGACCCAGTACTTC.

This clonotype was seen a handful of times. This chain joins TRBV19 and TRBJ2-1; D may be TRBD2 (8 bases). Germline V CDR1 and CDR2: LNHDA, SQIVND (reference sequence). Between the trimmed V and J ends, which lost 7 bases and 0 bases, there was a span of 16 bases. The CDR3 has 16 amino acids. CDR3 protein: CASTRSGDSSYNEQFF. CDR3 DNA: TGTGCCAGTACTCGTAGCGGGGACAGCTCCTACAATGAGCAGTTCTTC. The full variable domain, with the rest looked up from reference TRBV19 and TRBJ2-1, is DGGITQSPKYLFRKEGQNVTLSCEQNLNHDAMYWYRQDPGQGLRLIYYSQIVNDFQKGDIAEGYSVSREKKESFPLTVTSAQKNPTAFYLCASTRSGDSSYNEQFFGPGTRLTVL.

The CDR3: CASSLAHGGSSYGYTF. CDR3 bases: TGTGCCAGCAGCTTAGCGCACGGGGGGAGTTCCTATGGCTACACCTTC. V and J are TRBV7-8 and TRBJ1-2, with a weak D call TRBD1 (5 bases). The V and J ends lost 0 bases and 4 bases respectively, with 15 bases between them. The CDR3 loop spans 16 amino acids. The germline CDR1 and CDR2 sequences are SGHVS and FQNEAQ.